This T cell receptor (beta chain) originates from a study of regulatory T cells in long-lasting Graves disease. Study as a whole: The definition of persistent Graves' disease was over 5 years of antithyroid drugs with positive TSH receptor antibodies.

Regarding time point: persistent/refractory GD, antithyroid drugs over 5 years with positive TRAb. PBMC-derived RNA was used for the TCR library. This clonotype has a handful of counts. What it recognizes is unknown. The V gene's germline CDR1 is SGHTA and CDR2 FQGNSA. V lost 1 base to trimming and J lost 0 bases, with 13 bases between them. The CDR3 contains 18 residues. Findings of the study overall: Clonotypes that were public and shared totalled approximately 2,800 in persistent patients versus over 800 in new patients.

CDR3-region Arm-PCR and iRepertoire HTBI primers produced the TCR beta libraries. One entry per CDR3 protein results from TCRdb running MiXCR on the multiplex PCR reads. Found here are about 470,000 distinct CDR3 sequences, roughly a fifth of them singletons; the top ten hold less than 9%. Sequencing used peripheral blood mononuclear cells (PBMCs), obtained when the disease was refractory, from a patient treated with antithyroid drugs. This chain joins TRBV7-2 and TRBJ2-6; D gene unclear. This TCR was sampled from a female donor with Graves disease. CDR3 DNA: TGTGCCAGCAGCTTAGGGCCCAATTCTCCCTCTGGGGCCAACGTCCTGACTTTC. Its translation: CASSLGPNSPSGANVLTF.